The clone carrying this T cell receptor (beta chain) was found many times. The antigen remains undetermined. The sample belongs to a study of T-cell memory formation after mild COVID-19. Germline trimming cut 4 bases from V and 3 bases from J; bases unmatched to any gene: 6. This CDR3 has 15 amino acids. The germline CDR1 and CDR2 sequences are DFQATT and SNEGSKA (reference sequence). 5'RACE with constant-segment primers yielded barcoded, UMI-tagged TCR alpha and TCR beta cDNA libraries. A single record per CDR3 protein comes from TCRdb applying MiXCR to the 5' RACE reads. The repertoire holds fewer than 15,000 distinct CDR3 sequences, with around 12% as singletons. Study observations and caveats: The study found balanced CD4/CD8 in clones contracting day 15 to 85 and a CD4+ lean in later expanders. Some SARS-CoV-2-responding clones were already detected in memory before infection.

The chain couples TRBV20-1 to TRBJ1-6; 7 bases agree with TRBD1. Sequenced input: PBMCs or a T cell subset sorted from them (not recorded which). This receptor was identified in an adult woman who had mild COVID-19 (a few samples of this study predate the infection). Cell type and time point are not known. This CDR3 is CSAKQGSGYNSPLHF. The DNA of the CDR3 is TGCAGTGCTAAACAGGGGTCCGGCTATAATTCACCCCTCCACTTT.